The subject of this entry is one TCR beta chain. Germline values: CDR1 SGHTA, CDR2 FQGNSA. CDR3 length equals 15 residues. Trimming removed 2 bases at V and 6 bases at J, with 11 bases between. Assay: immunoSEQ multiplex PCR; the TCRdb copy retains only in-frame clones and omits some. This table holds approximately 99,000 clones, 80% to 90% found once. This record belongs to a study of OX40 agonist ivuxolimab in advanced cancers. The wider study: An agonistic human IgG2 monoclonal antibody against OX40 (CD134) was given. The group had a mean age of around 60 years, ranged from about 23 to 85, and was 82.7% male. Three dose-escalation patients had partial responses: one with hepatocellular carcinoma and two with cutaneous melanoma.

The sampling schedule covered blood at baseline, cycle 4 day 1, and cycle 7 day 1. This TCR derives from an adult with an advanced solid tumor such as melanoma, head and neck, liver or kidney cancer. The sequenced sample was CD4+ or CD8+ T cells sorted from blood, obtained in a trial of the OX40 agonist ivuxolimab. This chain uses TRBV7-2 with TRBJ1-6, with no clear D. In nucleotides, the CDR3 is TGTGCCAGCAGCTTAAGAACAGCTTCTAATTCACCCCTCCACTTT. This codes for CASSLRTASNSPLHF.